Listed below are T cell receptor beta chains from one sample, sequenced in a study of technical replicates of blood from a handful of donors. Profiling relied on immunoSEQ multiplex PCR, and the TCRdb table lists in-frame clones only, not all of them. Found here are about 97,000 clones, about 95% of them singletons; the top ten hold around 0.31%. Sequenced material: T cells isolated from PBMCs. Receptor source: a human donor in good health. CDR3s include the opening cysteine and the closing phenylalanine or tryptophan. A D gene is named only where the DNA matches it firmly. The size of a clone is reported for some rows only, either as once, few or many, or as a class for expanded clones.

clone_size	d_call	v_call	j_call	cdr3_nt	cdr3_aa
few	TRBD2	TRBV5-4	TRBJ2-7	TGTGCCAGCAGCTTCGAGGGGGCTACTAGCGGGGATTACGAGCAGTACTTC	CASSFEGATSGDYEQYF
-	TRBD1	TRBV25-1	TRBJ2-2	TGTGCCAGCAGTGGAGAGGGACAGCTAAACACCGGGGAGCTGTTTTTT	CASSGEGQLNTGELFF
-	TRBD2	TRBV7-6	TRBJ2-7	TGTGCCAGCAGCTCAAGACTAGCGGCTCACAACTACGAGCAGTACTTC	CASSSRLAAHNYEQYF
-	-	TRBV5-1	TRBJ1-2	TGCGCCAGCAGCCGCTTGAATACCGAGAGTGTTGGCTACACCTTC	CASSRLNTESVGYTF
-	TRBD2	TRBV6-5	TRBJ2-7	TGTGCCAGCGGGAGGGGAACTGATTCCTACGAGCAGTACTTC	CASGRGTDSYEQYF
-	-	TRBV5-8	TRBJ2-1	TGTGCCAGCAGCCACTGGACAGAGAACTTCAATGAGCAGTTCTTC	CASSHWTENFNEQFF
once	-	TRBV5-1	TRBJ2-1	TGCGCCAGCGGGGCGGGACCGCCGAGCTCCTACAATGAGCAGTTCTTC	CASGAGPPSSYNEQFF
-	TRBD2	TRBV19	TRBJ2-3	TGTGCCAGTAGCCGCCTAGCGGGAGCCCCAACGCTTAGCACAGATACGCAGTATTTT	CASSRLAGAPTLSTDTQYF
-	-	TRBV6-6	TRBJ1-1	TGTGCCAGCAGTTCGGTGGGAGCTAAGGGCACTGAAGCTTTCTTT	CASSSVGAKGTEAFF
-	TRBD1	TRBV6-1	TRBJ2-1	TGTGCCAGCAGTTCACAGGGGGTCAATGAGCAGTTCTTC	CASSSQGVNEQFF
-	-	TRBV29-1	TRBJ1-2	TGCAGCGTTGAAGATGGGGAGGTAGGCTACACCTTC	CSVEDGEVGYTF
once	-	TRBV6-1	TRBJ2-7	TGTGCCAGCAGTGAAGGAATAATAGCCCCCTCCTACGAGCAGTACTTC	CASSEGIIAPSYEQYF
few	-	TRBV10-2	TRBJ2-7	TGCGCCAGCAGTGAGCCTTACTACGAGCAGTACTTC	CASSEPYYEQYF
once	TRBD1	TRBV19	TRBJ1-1	TGTGCCAGTATCTCCACCTGGGGGACAGTTAACACTGAAGCTTTCTTT	CASISTWGTVNTEAFF
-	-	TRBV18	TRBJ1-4	TGTGCCAGCTCACCCACAGCAACTAATGAAAAACTGTTTTTT	CASSPTATNEKLFF
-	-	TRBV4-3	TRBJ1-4	TGCGCCAGCAGCCAAGCGACCGGGGTCGCAACTAATGAAAAACTGTTTTTT	CASSQATGVATNEKLFF